Below, 19 T cell receptor beta chains from the same sample are listed, as sequenced in a study of response to subunit inactivated influenza vaccine. MiXCR, run by TCRdb on the RT-PCR reads, gives a single entry per CDR3 protein. The table includes about 570,000 distinct CDR3 sequences, about 10% detected once. These data also formed part of another study, on T cells expressing NK-cell markers. That study adds: Scientists made TCR beta cDNA using 5'RACE template switching with UMIs.

The sequencing used PBMCs from blood, collected on the day of vaccination. The receptor set was obtained from a man aged 50 or older who received an inactivated influenza vaccine.

This chain links TRBV3-1 with TRBJ2-7; D may be TRBD1 (5 bases). The CDR3 extends over 14 amino acids. Germline lookup yields CDR1 LGHDT and CDR2 YNNKEL (reference sequence). V gave up 1 base and J gave up 3 bases, with 10 bases separating them. CDR3: CASSQGSRVYEQYF. CDR3 nucleotide sequence: TGTGCCAGCAGCCAAGGCAGCAGGGTCTACGAGCAGTACTTC.

The chain employs TRBV12-3 or TRBV12-4 and TRBJ2-3; no definite D call. CDR3 length: 14 residues. V shed 1 base and J shed 2 bases, with 7 bases lying between them. DNA of the CDR3: TGTGCCAGCAGTTTAGATACACCCACAGATACGCAGTATTTT. This gives the protein CASSLDTPTDTQYF.

This clonotype has only a few counts. V is TRBV20-1 and J is TRBJ1-1, with D unclear. V dropped 5 bases and J dropped 5 bases, with 18 bases sitting between them. CDR1 and CDR2 (germline): DFQATT, SNEGSKA (reference sequence). The CDR3 sequence is 14 residues long. The CDR3 loop reads CSAPPQLTITEAFF. CDR3 in DNA: TGCAGTGCTCCCCCCCAGCTGACGATTACTGAAGCTTTCTTT.

The chain couples TRBV11-2 to TRBJ2-1; 10 nucleotides align to TRBD2. The CDR3 totals 16 residues. Germline V lookup: CDR1 SGHAT, CDR2 FQNNGV. V shed 4 bases and J 3 bases; nucleotides not matched to a gene: 6. The CDR3 is CASSSLAGGYYNEQFF. The CDR3 region has the DNA TGTGCCAGCAGCTCTTTAGCGGGGGGATACTACAATGAGCAGTTCTTC.

For the CDR3, the DNA is TGCAGCGTGGGTGGACAGCCAGGAAACACCATATATTTT. This sequence encodes CSVGGQPGNTIYF. The chain combines TRBV29-1 with TRBJ1-3, with D tentatively TRBD1 (6 bases). V shed 6 bases and J shed 4 bases, with 13 bases lying between them. Germline lookup yields CDR1 SQVTM and CDR2 ANQGSEA. The CDR3 is 13 residues long.

V usage is TRBV7-2 and J usage is TRBJ2-1, with TRBD1 matching 10 bases. The length of the CDR3 is 14 residues. Germline CDR1 reads SGHTA; CDR2 reads FQGNSA. J lost 9 bases, V lost 5 bases, and 7 bases had no gene match. The CDR3 coding sequence is TGTGCCAGCAGCCCCCCGACAGGGGGCGGTGAGCAGTTCTTC. It yields the protein CASSPPTGGGEQFF. The full variable domain, in which reference TRBV7-2 and TRBJ2-1 provide the parts outside the CDR3, is GAGVSQSPSNKVTEKGKDVELRCDPISGHTALYWYRQSLGQGLEFLIYFQGNSAPDKSGLPSDRFSAERTGGSVSTLTIQRTQQEDSAVYLCASSPPTGGGEQFFGPGTRLTVL.

This clonotype was observed a handful of times. The chain recombines TRBV4-2 with TRBJ2-5; TRBD1 agrees at 8 bases. V shed 4 bases and J 7 bases; nucleotides not matched to a gene: 14. Germline V CDR1 and CDR2: LGHNA, YNFKEQ. This CDR3 spans 16 amino acids. In nucleotides, the CDR3 is TGTGCCAGCAGCCCCGGACAATTCGGACAGGGCGGGACCCAGTACTTC. Residues: CASSPGQFGQGGTQYF.

The chain couples TRBV20-1 to TRBJ2-1; the D is unclear. V was pared by 4 bases and J by 9 bases, with 19 bases between. Germline V gives CDR1 DFQATT, CDR2 SNEGSKA (reference sequence). The CDR3 has 14 amino acids. The CDR3 reads CSAISRTLDGEQFF. CDR3 nucleotides: TGCAGTGCTATATCCAGGACCCTGGATGGTGAGCAGTTCTTC.

The table lists this clonotype with a few counts. This chain joins TRBV28 and TRBJ2-1; 9 nucleotides match TRBD2. V lost 8 bases to trimming and J lost 7 bases; unmatched junction nucleotides: 12. The CDR3 covers 15 residues. Germline CDR1 MDHEN, CDR2 SYDVKM. The CDR3 here is CASRLAGESGNEQFF. CDR3 in DNA: TGTGCCAGCCGGTTAGCGGGAGAATCGGGAAATGAGCAGTTCTTC.

This clonotype has a handful of counts. This chain links TRBV5-1 with TRBJ2-1; 7 bases agree with TRBD1. Germline lookup yields CDR1 SGHRS and CDR2 YFSETQ. This CDR3 has 17 residues. The V segment lost 1 base and the J segment 6 bases; nucleotides outside the gene matches: 13. CDR3 in DNA: TGCGCCAGCAGCTTGTTGGGACAGCCAAGAACGATCAATGAGCAGTTCTTC. It codes for CASSLLGQPRTINEQFF.

This clonotype was recorded a few times. The chain is built from TRBV19 and TRBJ2-2; the D gene is possibly TRBD2 (6 bases). Trimming cost V 1 base and J 2 bases, with 20 bases left between them. The germline V gene has CDR1 LNHDA and CDR2 SQIVND (reference sequence). There are 19 residues in the CDR3. Here the CDR3 DNA reads TGTGCCAGTAGTATAGTGTACACCTTCGGGGGAGAAAACACCGGGGAGCTGTTTTTT. Translation gives CASSIVYTFGGENTGELFF.

This clonotype was detected a few times. At one end, the junction sequence differs from germline, possibly due to a read error. The chain is built from TRBV7-2 and TRBJ2-1, with 11 bases aligning to TRBD2. The CDR3 sequence is 14 residues long. CDR1 is SGHTA and CDR2 is FQGNSA in the germline V gene. CDR3 in DNA: TGTGCCAGCAGCCCAATTATAGCGGGGGGGTCTTCGCTCTTC. Translating it yields CASSPIIAGGSSLF.

This chain joins TRBV5-1 and TRBJ2-1, with D possibly being TRBD1 or TRBD2 (5 bases each). Deletions cut 0 bases from V and 6 bases from J, with 10 bases between. In germline, CDR1 is SGHRS, CDR2 YFSETQ. CDR3 length: 14 amino acids. The DNA for the CDR3 is TGCGCCAGCAGCTTGGTGGGGGATGGCAATGAGCAGTTCTTC. As protein: CASSLVGDGNEQFF.

In its sample, this clonotype was seen a few times. This rearrangement joins TRBV12-3 or TRBV12-4 to TRBJ2-2; D gene ambiguous. V lost 3 bases and J lost 3, with 14 bases in between. The CDR3 spans 16 residues. CDR3 DNA: TGTGCCAGCAGTTTGGCGGAACATTGGGACACCGGGGAGCTGTTTTTT. This codes for CASSLAEHWDTGELFF.

The chain uses TRBV6-2 or TRBV6-3 and TRBJ2-7; 9 bases are a match to TRBD1. Germline lookup yields CDR1 MNHEY and CDR2 SVGEGT. Unmatched junction bases numbered 7, after V lost 8 bases and J lost 2 bases. The CDR3 is made up of 14 amino acids. CDR3 in DNA: TGTGCCAGCTTCGGGACAGGGAGCACCTACGAGCAGTACTTC. It is translated as CASFGTGSTYEQYF.

The chain links TRBV20-1 to TRBJ1-6; no definite D call. Trimming shortened V by 5 bases and J by 0 bases, and 17 bases separated the two germline ends. This CDR3 has 17 amino acids. Germline values: CDR1 DFQATT, CDR2 SNEGSKA (reference sequence). Here the CDR3 DNA reads TGCAGTGCTCGACGGACGGCTACTTTCTCCTATAATTCACCCCTCCACTTT. Translating it yields CSARRTATFSYNSPLHF.

Only a few counts were recorded for this clonotype. The V call is TRBV2, the J call TRBJ1-4, with 12 nucleotides matching TRBD1. CDR1 and CDR2 (germline): SNHLY, FYNNEI. V was clipped by 7 bases and J by 7 bases; unmatched bases: 4. The CDR3 length is 14 residues. CDR3 in amino acids: CASTGTGGGEKLFF. CDR3 bases: TGTGCCAGCACCGGGACAGGGGGCGGTGAAAAACTGTTTTTT. The entire variable domain, with the rest obtained from reference TRBV2 and TRBJ1-4, is as follows: EPEVTQTPSHQVTQMGQEVILRCVPISNHLYFYWYRQILGQKVEFLVSFYNNEISEKSEIFDDQFSVERPDGSNFTLKIRSTKLEDSAMYFCASTGTGGGEKLFFGSGTQLSVL.

The CDR3 DNA reads TGTGCCAGCTCCGGATCGCGGGACGAGCAGTACTTC. Residues: CASSGSRDEQYF. The rearrangement links TRBV6-6 to TRBJ2-7; the D gene is possibly TRBD2 (5 bases). CDR1 and CDR2 (germline): MNHNY, SVGAGI (reference sequence). Trimming took 8 bases from V and 5 from J, leaving 13 bases between them. The CDR3 is 12 amino acids.

This clonotype was seen at least ten times. CDR3 nucleotides: TGTGCCAGCAGCTTATCTCGCGAGTATGGCTACACCTTC. This gives the protein CASSLSREYGYTF. The chain joins TRBV7-2 to TRBJ1-2; D unclear. Trimming removed 2 bases at V and 5 bases at J, with 9 bases between. The CDR3 extends over 13 amino acids. Germline CDR1 SGHTA, CDR2 FQGNSA. Complete variable domain (other parts from reference TRBV7-2 and TRBJ1-2): GAGVSQSPSNKVTEKGKDVELRCDPISGHTALYWYRQSLGQGLEFLIYFQGNSAPDKSGLPSDRFSAERTGGSVSTLTIQRTQQEDSAVYLCASSLSREYGYTFGSGTRLTVV.